Listed here are 29 T cell receptor beta chains from one sample, sequenced in a study of blood T cells in healthy people across ages. Together with a sample-barcoded 5' primer, a J-beta primer mix was included in a second PCR lasting roughly 6 to 12 cycles. TCRdb used MiXCR to reprocess the 5' RACE reads, holding one entry per CDR3 protein. The data hold about 280,000 distinct CDR3 sequences, with about 25% observed a single time. Sequencing used blood. Source of these receptors: a woman in her 70s in good health.

This clonotype was picked up a small number of times. This sequence may be a read error, since a much larger clone differs from it by one base. V usage is TRBV6-5 and J usage is TRBJ2-5, with 8 bases fitting TRBD2. This CDR3 is 11 amino acids long. The germline V gene encodes CDR1 MNHEY and CDR2 SVGAGI. The CDR3 reads CATGTREAQYF. CDR3 DNA sequence: TGTGCCACAGGGACTAGAGAGGCCCAGTACTTC.

The rearrangement joins TRBV7-9 to TRBJ2-1; 8 nucleotides agree with TRBD2. Per the germline V gene, CDR1 is SEHNR and CDR2 is FQNEAQ (reference sequence). The CDR3 length is 14 residues. V lost 3 bases, J lost 5 bases, and 3 bases stayed unmatched. The CDR3 DNA is TGTGCCAGCAGCTTCGGGGGGGGAAACAATGAGCAGTTCTTC. Its protein is CASSFGGGNNEQFF. Looking up the rest from reference TRBV7-9 and TRBJ2-1 gives the full variable domain: DTGVSQNPRHKITKRGQNVTFRCDPISEHNRLYWYRQTLGQGPEFLTYFQNEAQLEKSRLLSDRFSAERPKGSFSTLEIQRTEQGDSAMYLCASSFGGGNNEQFFGPGTRLTVL.

This chain links TRBV5-1 with TRBJ2-1, with TRBD1 matching 7 bases. Germline assignment: CDR1 SGHRS and CDR2 YFSETQ. V trimming: 3 bases; J trimming: 7 bases; junction bases outside the gene matches: 13. The CDR3 length is 16 residues. In nucleotides, the CDR3 is TGCGCCAGCAGCTCACTGAGGGGGCGCGAGGATAATGAGCAGTTCTTC. Protein: CASSSLRGREDNEQFF.

The chain is built from TRBV7-6 and TRBJ1-1; weak D call: TRBD1 (6 bases). CDR3 size: 14 residues. CDR1 and CDR2 (germline): SGHVS, FNYEAQ. V lost 5 bases, J lost 4 bases, and 14 bases lay in between. The CDR3: CASSPVTGSTEAFF. For the CDR3, the DNA is TGTGCCAGCAGCCCGGTAACAGGGAGCACTGAAGCTTTCTTT.

This clonotype appeared many times. V usage is TRBV5-1 and J usage is TRBJ2-5; no clear D. The length of the CDR3 is 12 residues. CDR1 and CDR2 from the germline V gene are SGHRS and YFSETQ. V was cut by 2 bases and J by 1 base, with 3 bases left in between. The CDR3 nucleotides are TGCGCCAGCAGCTTAACCCAAGAGACCCAGTACTTC. This codes for CASSLTQETQYF.

This chain uses TRBV6-5 with TRBJ2-3; tentatively, D is TRBD2 (5 bases). Trimming took 0 bases from V and 2 from J, leaving 9 bases between them. CDR1 and CDR2 (germline): MNHEY, SVGAGI. The CDR3 is made up of 15 amino acids. This chain's CDR3 is CASSYSNGVTDTQYF. In DNA, the CDR3 is TGTGCCAGCAGTTACTCGAACGGGGTCACAGATACGCAGTATTTT.

This clonotype appeared a single time. The J gene is TRBJ1-2, the V gene TRBV7-6; tentative D call: TRBD1 (5 bases). The length of the CDR3 is 14 residues. Germline V gene sequence: CDR1 SGHVS, CDR2 FNYEAQ. Trimming shortened V by 5 bases and J by 4 bases, and 14 bases separated the two germline ends. The CDR3 sequence: CASSRAGRSYGYTF. For the CDR3, the DNA is TGTGCCAGCAGCCGAGCGGGACGAAGCTATGGCTACACCTTC.

The chain uses TRBV4-1 and TRBJ2-5; a weak D match, TRBD2 (5 bases). Germline CDR1 reads MGHRA; CDR2 reads YSYEKL. The length of the CDR3 is 15 residues. The V gene lost 2 bases and the J gene lost 0 bases, with 10 bases spanning the gap. This CDR3 reads CASSQTLTNQETQYF. In nucleotides, the CDR3 is TGCGCCAGCAGCCAAACCCTGACTAACCAAGAGACCCAGTACTTC.

V is TRBV6-5 and J is TRBJ2-7; TRBD1 agrees at 10 bases. The germline gives CDR1 MNHEY, CDR2 SVGAGI. This CDR3 contains 16 residues. The trim removed 4 bases at V and 7 bases at J, leaving 13 bases unmatched. CDR3 nucleotide sequence: TGTGCCAGCAGTTGGAAGGCCTTGACAGGGGGCGGAGAGCAGTACTTC. As protein: CASSWKALTGGGEQYF.

This clonotype has a count of ten or more. The genes are TRBV14 and TRBJ1-2; tentative D call: TRBD1 (6 bases). With 0 bases removed from V and 7 bases from J, the gap between germline ends came to 15 bases. The CDR3 has 15 residues. In germline, CDR1 is SGHDN, CDR2 FVKESK. The CDR3 DNA follows: TGTGCCAGCAGCCAAGAGGGGGGCCGCCGAGGTGGCTACACCTTC. Protein product: CASSQEGGRRGGYTF.

This clonotype has a count of ten or more. The chain is built from TRBV29-1 and TRBJ1-2; perhaps TRBD1 as D (5 bases). From germline, CDR1 is SQVTM and CDR2 ANQGSEA. V was clipped by 6 bases and J by 3 bases, with 17 bases between them. This CDR3 is 14 amino acids long. The CDR3 region is CSVLARGKDYGYTF. The CDR3 DNA reads TGCAGCGTCCTAGCGCGGGGGAAAGACTATGGCTACACCTTC.

This clonotype has only a few counts. This sequence joins TRBV9 and TRBJ2-5; no firm D call. The DNA end lines up better with TRBJ2-7; the J call may be wrong. This CDR3 is 15 amino acids long. The germline CDR1 and CDR2 sequences are SGDLS and YYNGEE. The CDR3 spells CASSVAPGRSYEQYF. CDR3 nucleotide sequence: TGTGCCAGCAGCGTAGCCCCAGGACGCTCCTACGAGCAGTACTTC.

The table lists this clonotype with a few counts. The V and J genes are TRBV15 and TRBJ2-3, with TRBD2 matching over 8 bases. This CDR3 has 17 residues. The J segment lost 4 bases and the V segment lost 0 bases, leaving 9 bases of the junction unmatched. Germline values: CDR1 LNHNV, CDR2 YYDKDF (reference sequence). The CDR3 spells CATSREVMRGASDTQYF. Here the CDR3 DNA reads TGTGCCACCAGCAGAGAAGTTATGCGGGGGGCTTCAGATACGCAGTATTTT.

This clonotype was picked up a small number of times. This chain links TRBV20-1 with TRBJ2-3; perhaps TRBD2 as D (6 bases). The germline V gene encodes CDR1 DFQATT and CDR2 SNEGSKA (reference sequence). The CDR3 is made up of 13 amino acids. The V gene lost 3 bases and the J gene lost 11 bases, with 18 bases spanning the gap. For the CDR3, the DNA is TGCAGTGCTAGGGACTACGGGGAGAGGGAGCAGTATTTT. Protein: CSARDYGEREQYF.

The V gene is TRBV7-2, the J gene TRBJ2-5; 8 bases map to TRBD2. The V gene's germline CDR1 is SGHTA and CDR2 FQGNSA. The CDR3 contains 15 residues. With 5 bases clipped from V and 3 bases from J, the junction kept 8 bases outside the gene matches. The CDR3 DNA reads as TGTGCCAGCAGCCCCCGAGGTAGCGGGGAAGAGACCCAGTACTTC. Protein: CASSPRGSGEETQYF. Looking up the rest from reference TRBV7-2 and TRBJ2-5 gives the full variable domain: GAGVSQSPSNKVTEKGKDVELRCDPISGHTALYWYRQSLGQGLEFLIYFQGNSAPDKSGLPSDRFSAERTGGSVSTLTIQRTQQEDSAVYLCASSPRGSGEETQYFGPGTRLLVL.

This clonotype appeared a few times. The chain uses TRBV5-1 and TRBJ1-1; D is undetermined. CDR1 and CDR2 (germline): SGHRS, YFSETQ. Trimming took off 0 bases at V and 6 bases at J, with 12 bases between the two ends. This CDR3 spans 14 amino acids. The CDR3 coding sequence is TGCGCCAGCAGCTTGGTAGTCTCCGGGGCTGAAGCTTTCTTT. Encoded protein: CASSLVVSGAEAFF.

The chain carries TRBV29-1 and TRBJ2-1, with 8 bases aligning to TRBD2. Germline CDR1 and CDR2: SQVTM and ANQGSEA. V trimming: 4 bases; J trimming: 14 bases; junction bases outside the gene matches: 10. CDR3 length: 12 amino acids. The CDR3 DNA reads TGCAGCGTTGGCGGGACTAGAGGATTAAAGTTCTTC. Its protein is CSVGGTRGLKFF.

The J gene is TRBJ2-5, the V gene TRBV12-3 or TRBV12-4; 9 positions agree with TRBD1. CDR3 length: 15 residues. The V segment lost 5 bases and the J segment 4 bases; nucleotides outside the gene matches: 8. CDR3 sequence (DNA): TGTGCCAGCAGTCCTCGACAGGGGGTAGGAGAGACCCAGTACTTC. This translates into CASSPRQGVGETQYF.

The rearrangement links TRBV20-1 to TRBJ2-4; D is possibly TRBD1 or TRBD2 (5 bases each). Trimming removed 4 bases from V and 5 bases from J, with 12 bases in between. CDR3 length: 13 amino acids. Per germline, CDR1 DFQATT and CDR2 SNEGSKA (reference sequence). The CDR3 loop reads CSAMGRAQNIQYF. DNA of the CDR3: TGCAGTGCTATGGGACGGGCGCAAAACATTCAGTACTTC.

This clonotype was counted ten times or more. The rearrangement uses TRBV9 and TRBJ2-7, with 11 bases aligning to TRBD2. Germline CDR1 reads SGDLS; CDR2 reads YYNGEE. V was clipped by 0 bases and J by 4 bases; unmatched bases: 0. The length of the CDR3 is 14 residues. The CDR3 reads CASSVGTSGYEQYF. The CDR3 nucleotides read TGTGCCAGCAGCGTAGGGACTAGCGGGTACGAGCAGTACTTC.

This clonotype showed up just a few times. V is TRBV28 and J is TRBJ1-6; D gene unclear. CDR3 size: 13 residues. Trimming cost V 6 bases and J 7 bases, with 10 bases left between them. Germline lookup yields CDR1 MDHEN and CDR2 SYDVKM. The CDR3 nucleotides are TGTGCCAGCAGAATCCTACAAAATTCACCCCTCCACTTT. It encodes CASRILQNSPLHF.

This clonotype was observed a handful of times. One end of the junction varies from germline; a read error may be responsible. J is TRBJ2-5 and V is TRBV28, with 9 bases matching TRBD1. TRBJ2-1 matches the DNA end more closely, so the J call is doubtful. The CDR3 consists of 15 residues. CDR1 and CDR2 (germline): MDHEN, SYDVKM. The CDR3 coding sequence is TGTGCCAACAGTTTTCACACAGGGGGCTCGAATGAGCAGTTCTTC. This encodes CANSFHTGGSNEQFF.

The rearrangement uses TRBV6-1 and TRBJ2-5; either TRBD1 or TRBD2 may fit D (5 bases each). CDR3 length equals 15 residues. Germline CDR1 reads MNHNS; CDR2 reads SASEGT. Deletions cut 6 bases from V and 1 base from J, with 15 bases between. Here the CDR3 reads CASRLWGRLQETQYF. The CDR3 DNA is TGTGCCAGCAGGTTGTGGGGGAGACTCCAAGAGACCCAGTACTTC.

The chain uses TRBV20-1 and TRBJ2-5, with 9 bases that match TRBD2. From germline, CDR1 is DFQATT and CDR2 SNEGSKA (reference sequence). The CDR3 runs to 15 residues. J was trimmed by 5 bases and V by 0 bases; bases with no gene match: 7. CDR3 in amino acids: CSARDAGGPLETQYF. Written as DNA, the CDR3 is TGCAGTGCTAGAGATGCGGGAGGGCCTTTGGAGACCCAGTACTTC.

The table lists this clonotype with many counts. The V and J genes are TRBV29-1 and TRBJ2-7; D is unresolved. V was trimmed by 5 bases and J by 0 bases, leaving 11 bases between them. The V gene's germline CDR1 is SQVTM and CDR2 ANQGSEA. The CDR3 extends over 13 amino acids. The CDR3 reads CSVRVESSYEQYF. As DNA, the CDR3 is TGCAGCGTTCGCGTGGAATCCTCCTACGAGCAGTACTTC.

This clonotype was counted only a few times. The CDR3 loop reads CASSSTGQGFGYTF. The CDR3 bases are TGTGCCAGCAGCTCGACGGGACAGGGGTTCGGCTACACCTTC. The chain recombines TRBV7-2 with TRBJ1-2, with 10 nucleotides matching TRBD1. There are 14 residues in the CDR3. Losses at the gene ends were 4 bases for V and 8 bases for J; bases not matched to a gene: 7. CDR1 and CDR2 (germline): SGHTA, FQGNSA.

This clonotype was seen only a few times. The chain employs TRBV7-2 and TRBJ2-5; D is unclear. CDR3 size: 13 residues. CDR1 SGHTA and CDR2 FQGNSA come from the germline V gene. Trimming left V 5 bases short and J 5 bases short, with 12 bases between. The CDR3 region is CASSLNNVETQYF. The CDR3 bases are TGTGCCAGCAGCCTCAACAATGTTGAGACCCAGTACTTC.

This clonotype was recorded a few times. The V call is TRBV27, the J call TRBJ1-2, with no clear D. The CDR3 has 14 amino acids. Germline CDR1 is MNHEY and CDR2 is SMNVEV (reference sequence). V lost 2 bases, J lost 0 bases, and 7 bases lay in between. The CDR3 sequence: CASSLTRANYGYTF. CDR3 in DNA: TGTGCCAGCAGTTTAACAAGAGCTAACTATGGCTACACCTTC.

The rearrangement joins TRBV4-1 to TRBJ2-1; TRBD2 is a possible D gene (6 bases). The end of the DNA fits TRBJ2-7 better, so the J call may be wrong. CDR1 and CDR2 (germline): MGHRA, YSYEKL. The length of the CDR3 is 14 residues. The CDR3 DNA reads as TGCGCCAGCAGCCAAGATAGGGGAGGTTACGAGCAGTACTTC. Its translation is CASSQDRGGYEQYF.